One sample yielded the 30 T cell receptor beta chains listed below, sequenced in a study of blood T cell repertoires in COVID-19 (TCRdb year 2020). Receptors were amplified or captured by the immunoSEQ multiplex PCR assay. TCRdb took this table from immuneACCESS and kept in-frame rearrangements with V and J called. Such tables lack part of the clones; where checked against another copy, unresolved V genes explain under half of the gap, and the rest is unexplained. The sample table contains 200,000 to 250,000 clones; only one count was recorded for 80% to 85% of them. The ten top clones hold about 20% of the sample. The sample was peripheral blood. The receptor set was obtained from a man younger than 40 with active or convalescent COVID-19.

This chain links TRBV15 with TRBJ1-2; weak D call: TRBD1 (6 bases). Germline CDR1 and CDR2: LNHNV and YYDKDF (reference sequence). The CDR3 runs to 15 residues. The germline V and J ends were trimmed by 5 bases and 5 bases, with 18 bases remaining between them. The CDR3 bases are TGTGCCACCAGCTCGGGGGGCTCCGTCCCGTATGGCTACACCTTC. This gives the protein CATSSGGSVPYGYTF. The complete variable domain, with remaining parts taken from reference TRBV15 and TRBJ1-2, reads DAMVIQNPRYQVTQFGKPVTLSCSQTLNHNVMYWYQQKSSQAPKLLFHYYDKDFNNEADTPDNFQSRRPNTSFCFLDIRSPGLGDTAMYLCATSSGGSVPYGYTFGSGTRLTVV.

This clone was seen once. This specimen includes other DNA sequences encoding the same CDR3. The chain's CDR3 is CASSIRDSYEQYF. CDR3 DNA: TGTGCCAGTAGTATCCGTGACAGCTACGAGCAGTACTTC. The J gene is TRBJ2-7, the V gene TRBV19, with a tentative D call TRBD1 (5 bases). V was shortened by 3 bases and J by 3 bases, with 9 bases between the two germline ends. The CDR3 runs 13 residues. Germline CDR1 LNHDA, CDR2 SQIVND (reference sequence).

The genes are TRBV5-6 and TRBJ2-3; no clear D. V gave up 5 bases and J gave up 3 bases, with 19 bases separating them. The germline V gene encodes CDR1 SGHDT and CDR2 YYEEEE. The CDR3 loop spans 16 amino acids. CDR3 bases: TGTGCCAGCAGTCTTCTCGTGGCAGGTATAACAGATACGCAGTATTTT. Its protein product is CASSLLVAGITDTQYF. Combining the CDR3 with reference TRBV5-6 and TRBJ2-3 gives the whole variable domain DAGVTQSPTHLIKTRGQQVTLRCSPKSGHDTVSWYQQALGQGPQFIFQYYEEEERQRGNFPDRFSGHQFPNYSSELNVNALLLGDSALYLCASSLLVAGITDTQYFGPGTRLTVL.

This chain joins TRBV5-1 and TRBJ1-4; possibly TRBD1 for D (6 bases). Germline CDR1 SGHRS, CDR2 YFSETQ. The V end was cut by 2 bases, the J end by 5 bases, with 13 bases between. This CDR3 spans 15 amino acids. CDR3 sequence reads: CASSLLGTGNEKLFF. In nucleotides, the CDR3 is TGCGCCAGCAGCTTACTGGGAACAGGGAATGAAAAACTGTTTTTT.

The chain carries TRBV3-1 (or the pseudogene TRBV3-2) and TRBJ2-2; a possible D gene is TRBD2 (6 bases). Looked up from germline, CDR1 is LGHDT and CDR2 is YNNKEL (reference sequence). Trimming cost V 2 bases and J 4 bases, with 8 bases left between them. This CDR3 region has 14 residues. CDR3 loop: CASSQRESTGELFF. DNA for the CDR3: TGTGCCAGCAGCCAACGGGAGAGCACCGGGGAGCTGTTTTTT.

This rearrangement joins TRBV19 to TRBJ2-5; a possible D gene is TRBD2 (5 bases). V lost 6 bases and J lost 0, with 8 bases in between. CDR1 and CDR2 (germline): LNHDA, SQIVND (reference sequence). This CDR3 region has 13 residues. The CDR3 here is CASRSGYQETQYF. CDR3 bases: TGTGCCAGTAGAAGCGGATACCAAGAGACCCAGTACTTC.

The chain has TRBV20-1 and TRBJ1-1; D call uncertain. In germline, CDR1 is DFQATT, CDR2 SNEGSKA (reference sequence). The CDR3 loop spans 11 amino acids. The germline V and J ends were trimmed by 1 base and 11 bases, with 11 bases remaining between them. CDR3 DNA sequence: TGCAGTGCTAGAGGGGAGGGTGGCGCTTTCTTT. Amino acid sequence: CSARGEGGAFF.

The chain is built from TRBV9 and TRBJ2-2; 9 positions agree with TRBD2. The CDR3 consists of 16 residues. The germline gives CDR1 SGDLS, CDR2 YYNGEE. The J segment lost 2 bases and the V segment lost 4 bases, leaving 6 bases of the junction unmatched. Here the CDR3 DNA reads TGTGCCAGCAGCTCTCCTAGCGGGGCTAACACCGGGGAGCTGTTTTTT. Translated, it gives CASSSPSGANTGELFF.

The chain carries TRBV7-2 and TRBJ1-5, with D perhaps TRBD1 (6 bases). CDR1 and CDR2 from the germline V gene are SGHTA and FQGNSA. The CDR3 has 18 amino acids. Trimming shortened V by 1 base and J by 5 bases, and 21 bases separated the two germline ends. In DNA form, the CDR3 reads TGTGCCAGCAGCTTAGGTCAATACTCCGGGACACTAGATCAGCCCCAGCATTTT. Amino acid sequence: CASSLGQYSGTLDQPQHF.

The genes are TRBV11-2 and TRBJ1-1; TRBD1 might be the D (6 bases). CDR3 length: 14 residues. In germline, CDR1 is SGHAT, CDR2 FQNNGV. The V end was cut by 7 bases, the J end by 5 bases, with 17 bases between. The CDR3 coding sequence is TGTGCCAGCATCTCGCTAGACAGGAGGACTGAAGCTTTCTTT. Its protein is CASISLDRRTEAFF.

V gene TRBV18 combines with J gene TRBJ2-1, with TRBD1 identical over 8 bases. The CDR3 is 13 residues long. In germline, CDR1 is KGHSH, CDR2 LQKENI. V shed 4 bases and J 6 bases; nucleotides not matched to a gene: 2. The CDR3 here is CASSLGTGNEQFF. In nucleotides, the CDR3 is TGTGCCAGCTCACTGGGGACAGGCAATGAGCAGTTCTTC.

The rearrangement links TRBV7-2 to TRBJ1-4, with 9 bases aligning to TRBD1. Germline V gene sequence: CDR1 SGHTA, CDR2 FQGNSA. The CDR3 is 14 residues long. J gave up 5 bases and V 6 bases, and 4 bases lay outside the gene matches. CDR3 nucleotides: TGTGCCAGCAGACCGACAGGGGGGAATGAAAAACTGTTTTTT. It is translated as CASRPTGGNEKLFF. The full variable domain, in which reference TRBV7-2 and TRBJ1-4 provide the parts outside the CDR3, is GAGVSQSPSNKVTEKGKDVELRCDPISGHTALYWYRQSLGQGLEFLIYFQGNSAPDKSGLPSDRFSAERTGGSVSTLTIQRTQQEDSAVYLCASRPTGGNEKLFFGSGTQLSVL.

The sample holds one count of this clone. V usage is TRBV6-2 or TRBV6-3 and J usage is TRBJ2-3; tentatively, D is TRBD2 (5 bases). The CDR3 has 11 residues. Trimming took 5 bases from V and 5 from J, leaving 5 bases between them. CDR1 MNHEY and CDR2 SVGEGT come from the germline V gene. CDR3 region: CASSRGDTQYF. CDR3 sequence (DNA): TGTGCCAGCAGTCGGGGAGATACGCAGTATTTT.

This clone appeared once. The chain combines TRBV7-6 with TRBJ1-2; TRBD1 agrees at 11 bases. The V gene end was trimmed by 3 bases and the J gene end by 4 bases; junction bases not matched to a gene: 4. CDR3 length: 15 residues. The V gene's germline CDR1 is SGHVS and CDR2 FNYEAQ. The CDR3 bases are TGTGCCAGCAGCTTGGGGACAGGGGGGGGCTATGGCTACACCTTC. Translation: CASSLGTGGGYGYTF.

The chain uses TRBV7-8 and TRBJ1-2, with a tentative D call TRBD1 (5 bases). The germline gives CDR1 SGHVS, CDR2 FQNEAQ. Deletions cut 1 base from V and 5 bases from J, with 17 bases between. The CDR3 totals 16 residues. This CDR3 reads CASSLDVRALRYGYTF. The CDR3 DNA is TGTGCCAGCAGCTTAGATGTCAGGGCCCTACGTTATGGCTACACCTTC.

The DNA for the CDR3 is TGTGCCAGCACCTTACATTCTGGGGCCAACGTCCTGACTTTC. Amino acids: CASTLHSGANVLTF. The V gene is TRBV9, the J gene TRBJ2-6; D not certain. Between the trimmed V and J ends, which lost 6 bases and 1 base, there was a span of 8 bases. This CDR3 is built from 14 residues. Germline loops: CDR1 SGDLS, CDR2 YYNGEE.

This clone was detected a few times. The V call is TRBV27, the J call TRBJ1-2, with 8 bases aligning to TRBD1. This CDR3 has 14 residues. CDR1 MNHEY and CDR2 SMNVEV come from the germline V gene (reference sequence). V dropped 7 bases and J dropped 5; count of bases not matched to a gene: 9. The CDR3 DNA follows: TGTGCCAGCAAGTTCGACAGGGGTGGATATGGCTACACCTTC. Protein sequence: CASKFDRGGYGYTF.

V and J are TRBV6-6 and TRBJ1-1; 7 positions match TRBD1. V gave up 5 bases and J gave up 4 bases; unmatched junction bases: 10. CDR3 length: 15 residues. Germline CDR1 is MNHNY and CDR2 is SVGAGI (reference sequence). CDR3: CASSRGTAGGTEAFF. The CDR3 DNA follows: TGTGCCAGCAGTCGGGGGACAGCCGGGGGCACTGAAGCTTTCTTT.

The gene calls are TRBV6-6 and TRBJ2-1, with 9 positions matching TRBD1. V lost 6 bases and J lost 0; bases outside the gene matches: 3. Germline V gene data show CDR1 as MNHNY and CDR2 as SVGAGI (reference sequence). The CDR3 is 15 amino acids. The chain's CDR3 is CASRGGQGSYNEQFF. The CDR3 DNA reads as TGTGCCAGCAGGGGGGGACAGGGCTCCTACAATGAGCAGTTCTTC.

This clone was recorded once. The chain employs TRBV15 and TRBJ1-6, with 9 bases aligning to TRBD1. This CDR3 is built from 16 residues. With V trimmed by 0 bases and J by 7 bases, 4 bases remained unmatched. CDR1 LNHNV and CDR2 YYDKDF come from the germline V gene (reference sequence). The CDR3 protein is CATSREMTGGNSPLHF. In DNA form, the CDR3 reads TGTGCCACCAGCAGAGAAATGACAGGGGGGAATTCACCCCTCCACTTT.

This clone has only one observation. The chain is built from TRBV27 and TRBJ2-5; TRBD1 agrees at 8 bases. The germline gives CDR1 MNHEY, CDR2 SMNVEV (reference sequence). This CDR3 spans 15 amino acids. Trimming removed 2 bases from V and 5 bases from J; junction bases left unmatched: 7. This chain's CDR3 is CASSLGTDRAETQYF. CDR3 nucleotides: TGTGCCAGCAGTTTAGGAACGGACAGGGCGGAGACCCAGTACTTC.

J is TRBJ1-2 and V is TRBV5-1; weak D call: TRBD1 (6 bases). This CDR3 spans 14 amino acids. Germline loops: CDR1 SGHRS, CDR2 YFSETQ. V lost 4 bases and J lost 8, with 18 bases in between. CDR3 loop: CASSESQGSGGYTF. CDR3 coding DNA: TGCGCCAGCAGCGAAAGCCAGGGGTCTGGCGGCTACACCTTC.

This clone was found a few times. This sequence joins TRBV28 and TRBJ1-3; 8 bases align to TRBD1. This CDR3 comprises 14 residues. The germline V gene encodes CDR1 MDHEN and CDR2 SYDVKM. V lost 3 bases and J lost 3; bases outside the gene matches: 1. CDR3 loop: CASSLDRVGNTIYF. The DNA of the CDR3 is TGTGCCAGCAGTTTGGACAGGGTTGGAAACACCATATATTTT.

V is TRBV11-2 and J is TRBJ2-4, with D perhaps TRBD1 (5 bases). V was trimmed by 6 bases and J by 0 bases, leaving 21 bases between them. The germline V gene encodes CDR1 SGHAT and CDR2 FQNNGV. The CDR3 length is 18 residues. The CDR3 sequence: CASREGQGLTLAKNIQYF. The CDR3 nucleotides read TGTGCCAGCAGGGAAGGACAAGGCCTCACGCTAGCCAAAAACATTCAGTACTTC.

The chain links TRBV4-1 to TRBJ2-7; 10 bases agree with TRBD2. CDR1 and CDR2 (germline): MGHRA, YSYEKL. V shed 4 bases and J 6 bases; nucleotides not matched to a gene: 18. CDR3 length: 18 amino acids. The CDR3 protein is CASSRDRVRLAGDSEQYF. The CDR3 DNA reads TGCGCCAGCAGCCGGGATAGGGTAAGGCTAGCGGGAGACAGCGAGCAGTACTTC.

The V gene is TRBV21-1, the J gene TRBJ2-7; TRBD2 was called by the table and not checked on the DNA. TRBV21-1 is a known pseudogene. This CDR3 comprises 14 residues. The DNA of the CDR3 is TGTGCCAGCACCCCGGGGAGACTAGCCTACGAGCAGTACTTC. Its translation is CASTPGRLAYEQYF.

The chain recombines TRBV11-2 with TRBJ1-4; D ambiguous. Trimming removed 4 bases at V and 5 bases at J, with 17 bases between. Germline loops: CDR1 SGHAT, CDR2 FQNNGV. The CDR3 is made up of 16 amino acids. The CDR3 sequence: CASSSRPRAYNEKLFF. The CDR3 DNA reads as TGTGCCAGCAGCTCCCGGCCGCGGGCCTACAATGAAAAACTGTTTTTT. The variable domain in full, completed from reference TRBV11-2 and TRBJ1-4, reads EAGVAQSPRYKIIEKRQSVAFWCNPISGHATLYWYQQILGQGPKLLIQFQNNGVVDDSQLPKDRFSAERLKGVDSTLKIQPAKLEDSAVYLCASSSRPRAYNEKLFFGSGTQLSVL.

The rearrangement links TRBV2 to TRBJ2-3; D gene uncertain. CDR1 and CDR2 from the germline V gene are SNHLY and FYNNEI. The CDR3 has 13 residues. V dropped 4 bases and J dropped 4 bases, with 9 bases sitting between them. Written as DNA, the CDR3 is TGTGCCAGCAGTGTTACGCGGCCAGATACGCAGTATTTT. It is translated as CASSVTRPDTQYF.

This clone was seen more than once but under ten times. The J gene is TRBJ2-5, the V gene TRBV6-2 or TRBV6-3; 9 positions agree with TRBD2. Germline CDR1 is MNHEY and CDR2 is SVGEGT. V dropped 5 bases and J dropped 1; count of bases not matched to a gene: 2. CDR3 length: 14 amino acids. Here the CDR3 DNA reads TGTGCCAGCAGTCTGACTAGCGGCCAAGAGACCCAGTACTTC. Protein sequence: CASSLTSGQETQYF.

This clone was observed a few times. Other DNA sequences in the sample encode the same CDR3. The rearrangement links TRBV9 to TRBJ1-1; the match to TRBD1 covers 8 bases. J gave up 0 bases and V 0 bases, and 1 base lay outside the gene matches. The germline V gene has CDR1 SGDLS and CDR2 YYNGEE. This CDR3 has 15 amino acids. In nucleotides, the CDR3 is TGTGCCAGCAGCGTAGGGGACAGGATGAACACTGAAGCTTTCTTT. Encoded protein: CASSVGDRMNTEAFF.